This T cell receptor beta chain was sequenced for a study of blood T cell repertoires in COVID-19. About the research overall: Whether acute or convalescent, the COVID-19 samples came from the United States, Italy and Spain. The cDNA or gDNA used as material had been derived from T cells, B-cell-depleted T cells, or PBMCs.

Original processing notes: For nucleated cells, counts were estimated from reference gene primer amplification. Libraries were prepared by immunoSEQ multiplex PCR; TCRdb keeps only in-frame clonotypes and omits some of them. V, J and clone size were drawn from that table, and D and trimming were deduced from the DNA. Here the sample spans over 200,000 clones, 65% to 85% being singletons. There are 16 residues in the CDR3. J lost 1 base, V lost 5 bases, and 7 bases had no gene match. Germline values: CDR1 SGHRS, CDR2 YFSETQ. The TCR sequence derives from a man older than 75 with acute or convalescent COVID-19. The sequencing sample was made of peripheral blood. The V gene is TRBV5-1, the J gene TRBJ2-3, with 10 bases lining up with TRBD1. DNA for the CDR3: TGCGCCAGCAGGGCCAGACAGGGGGCGCGCACAGATACGCAGTATTTT. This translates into CASRARQGARTDTQYF.